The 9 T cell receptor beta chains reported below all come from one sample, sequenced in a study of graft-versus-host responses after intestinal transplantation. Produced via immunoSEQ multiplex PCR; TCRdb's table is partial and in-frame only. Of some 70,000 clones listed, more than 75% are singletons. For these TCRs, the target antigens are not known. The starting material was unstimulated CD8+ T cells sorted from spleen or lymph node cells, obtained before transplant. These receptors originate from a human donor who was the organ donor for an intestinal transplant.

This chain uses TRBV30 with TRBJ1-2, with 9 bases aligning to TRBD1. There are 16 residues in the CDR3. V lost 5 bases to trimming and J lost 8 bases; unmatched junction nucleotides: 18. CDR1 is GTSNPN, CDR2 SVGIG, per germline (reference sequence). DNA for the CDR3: TGTGCCTGGGCCCTATCCACAGGGGGCGAGCGATACGGCTACACCTTC. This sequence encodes CAWALSTGGERYGYTF.

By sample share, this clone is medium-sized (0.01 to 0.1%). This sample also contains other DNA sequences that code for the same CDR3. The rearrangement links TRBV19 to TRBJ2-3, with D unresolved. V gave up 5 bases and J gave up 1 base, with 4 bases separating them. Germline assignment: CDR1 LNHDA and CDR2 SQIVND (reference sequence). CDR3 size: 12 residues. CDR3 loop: CASSWGTDTQYF. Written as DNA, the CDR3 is TGTGCCAGTAGTTGGGGCACAGATACGCAGTATTTT.

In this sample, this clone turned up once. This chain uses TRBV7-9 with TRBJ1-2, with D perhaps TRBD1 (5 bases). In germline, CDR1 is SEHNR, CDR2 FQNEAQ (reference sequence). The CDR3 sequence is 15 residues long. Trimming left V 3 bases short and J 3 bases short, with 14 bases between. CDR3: CASSLGSGGDYGYTF. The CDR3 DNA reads TGTGCCAGCAGCTTGGGGTCGGGGGGGGACTATGGCTACACCTTC.

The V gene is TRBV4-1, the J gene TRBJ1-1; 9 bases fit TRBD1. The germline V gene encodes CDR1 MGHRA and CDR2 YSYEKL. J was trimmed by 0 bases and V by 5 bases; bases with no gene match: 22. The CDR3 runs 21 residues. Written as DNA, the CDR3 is TGCGCCAGCAGCGGGTCCGGGACAGGGTGGACCGGGTTGGGGATGAACACTGAAGCTTTCTTT. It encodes CASSGSGTGWTGLGMNTEAFF.

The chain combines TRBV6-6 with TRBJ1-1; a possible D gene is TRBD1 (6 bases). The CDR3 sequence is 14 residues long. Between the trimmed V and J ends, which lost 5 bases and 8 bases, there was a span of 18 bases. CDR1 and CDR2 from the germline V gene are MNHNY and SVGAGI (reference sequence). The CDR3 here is CASSELTGSGEAFF. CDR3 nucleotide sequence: TGTGCCAGCAGTGAGTTAACAGGGAGCGGAGAAGCTTTCTTT.

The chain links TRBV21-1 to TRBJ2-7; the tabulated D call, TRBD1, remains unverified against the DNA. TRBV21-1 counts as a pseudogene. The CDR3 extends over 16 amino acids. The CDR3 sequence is CASSKVGRDRGYEQYF. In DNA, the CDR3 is TGTGCCAGCAGCAAAGTAGGCCGCGACAGGGGCTACGAGCAGTACTTC.

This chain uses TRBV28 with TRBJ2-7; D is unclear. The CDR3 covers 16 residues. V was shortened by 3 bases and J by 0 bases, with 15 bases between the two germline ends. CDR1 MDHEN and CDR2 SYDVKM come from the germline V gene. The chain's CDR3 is CASSFDTDGYSYEQYF. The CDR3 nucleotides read TGTGCCAGCAGTTTCGACACCGACGGTTACTCCTACGAGCAGTACTTC.

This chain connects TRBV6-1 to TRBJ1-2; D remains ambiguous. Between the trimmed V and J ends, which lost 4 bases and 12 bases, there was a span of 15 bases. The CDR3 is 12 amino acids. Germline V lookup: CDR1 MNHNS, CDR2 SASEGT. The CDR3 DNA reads TGTGCCAGCAGTGGGCCCCTGTTGGCAAACACCTTC. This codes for CASSGPLLANTF.

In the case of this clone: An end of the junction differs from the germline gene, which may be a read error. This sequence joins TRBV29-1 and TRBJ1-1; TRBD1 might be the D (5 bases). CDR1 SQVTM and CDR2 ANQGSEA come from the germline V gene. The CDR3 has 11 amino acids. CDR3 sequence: CSVEEGTGAFF. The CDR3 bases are TGCAGCGTTGAGGAGGGGACTGGAGCTTTCTTT. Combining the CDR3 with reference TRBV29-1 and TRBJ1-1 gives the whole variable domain SAVISQKPSRDICQRGTSLTIQCQVDSQVTMMFWYRQQPGQSLTLIATANQGSEATYESGFVIDKFPISRPNLTFSTLTVSNMSPEDSSIYLCSVEEGTGAFFGQGTRLTVV.